This T cell receptor (beta chain) was found in a study of T cell responses to AZD1222 COVID-19 vaccine. Sequencing used immunoSEQ multiplex PCR; TCRdb keeps in-frame clones, though not all of them. The data show 150,000 to 190,000 clones, less than 95% seen once. The germline V gene encodes CDR1 KGHSH and CDR2 LQKENI. CDR3 length: 15 residues. Study results and caveats: A reported finding is that nearly half of spike-specific TCRs target unmutated variant regions. AZD1222 recipients seropositive at baseline numbered only six or seven. It was only after the peak T cell response that any repertoires were sampled. White British donors predominated, females outnumbered males, and clonal diversity was possibly underestimated.

With respect to this clone: Its antigen is unknown. The junction departs from the called germline gene at one end, perhaps through a read error.

The sequencing used peripheral blood, collected on day 0 of AZD1222 vaccination. This sequence joins TRBV18 and TRBJ2-7, with 9 nucleotides matching TRBD2. This sequence originates from an adult in good health. In nucleotides, the CDR3 is TGTGCCAGCTCCCCACAGCGGGAGGTAGGCTACGAGCAGTACTTC. It specifies CASSPQREVGYEQYF.